This TCR beta chain was obtained from a study of T-cell reconstitution after alpha-beta-depleted transplantation in children. TCRbeta library preparation incorporated unique molecular identifiers. TCRdb re-called the PCR reads through MiXCR, storing one row per CDR3 protein. Of 500,000 or so distinct CDR3 sequences in the sample, 30% to 35% were seen once. The CDR3 consists of 15 residues. Trimming removed 4 bases from V and 7 bases from J, with 16 bases in between. CDR1 is LGHNA and CDR2 is YSLEER in the germline V gene. This material consisted of PBMCs from the stem cell graft donor, taken from the stem cell graft. This chain joins TRBV4-3 and TRBJ1-4, with a weak D call TRBD1 (5 bases). This clonotype originated in a human donor who donated a stem cell graft to a child with aplastic anemia. CDR3 region: CASSRKGQSSEKLFF. In DNA form, the CDR3 reads TGCGCCAGCAGCCGGAAGGGGCAATCGAGTGAAAAACTGTTTTTT.